A selection of T cell receptor beta chains follows, all from one sample in a study of beta chain features in type 1 diabetes. Here immunoSEQ multiplex PCR was the method, and the copy in TCRdb shows in-frame clones only, minus some. The table has just over 600,000 clones, around a sixth seen once; the top ten hold 0.093%. Sequenced material: naive CD4+ T cells from blood. These receptors all come from a man between 18 and 29 years old in good health. The CDR3 runs from the conserved cysteine through the conserved F or W. The D gene is left open where the match is weak. Size is stated for part of the rows, as once, few or many counts, or as a class when the clone is expanded.

clone_size d_call j_call v_call cdr3_nt cdr3_aa
few - TRBJ2-3 TRBV5-4 TGTGCCAGCAGCATCGCTACAGCGCTCGGAACAGATACGCAGTATTTT CASSIATALGTDTQYF
few - TRBJ1-6 TRBV6-5 TGTGCCAGCAGTTACCCGTTATCACCCCTCCACTTT CASSYPLSPLHF
- - TRBJ1-2 TRBV30 TGTGCCTGGAGGGTACAGTACTATGGCTACACCTTC CAWRVQYYGYTF
- - TRBJ2-7 TRBV7-8 TGTGCCAGCAGCTACCCCCCGGGACGCCGCACCGAGCAGTACTTC CASSYPPGRRTEQYF
- - TRBJ1-5 TRBV6-4 TGTGCCAGCAGTCTAACGGGGACAATGGGAGAGCCCCAGCATTTT CASSLTGTMGEPQHF
few - TRBJ1-5 TRBV7-2 TGTGCCAGCAGCTCTGGGAGCGTCAATCAGCCCCAGCATTTT CASSSGSVNQPQHF
few - TRBJ2-1 TRBV7-2 TGTGCCAGCAGCTTAGCGCGGCGAGGCGAGCAGTTCTTC CASSLARRGEQFF
few - TRBJ2-5 TRBV5-1 TGCGCCAGCAGCAACAGACGGGGGGAGACCCAGTACTTC CASSNRRGETQYF
- - TRBJ2-7 TRBV28 TGTGCCAGCAGATTGAGGGACGGAACCTACGAGCAGTACTTC CASRLRDGTYEQYF
- - TRBJ2-5 TRBV14 TGTGCCAGCAGCCTGAGGCGGGAGACCCAGTACTTC CASSLRRETQYF
- - TRBJ2-7 TRBV2 TGTGCCAGCAGTGTAGGACGGAACTACGAGCAGTACTTC CASSVGRNYEQYF
- TRBD1 TRBJ1-4 TRBV4-2 TGTGCCAGCAGCCTTCCCCCGGGACAGGGTAATGAAAAACTGTTTTTT CASSLPPGQGNEKLFF
few - TRBJ2-7 TRBV10-3 TGTGCCATCAGTGGACGGAGCTCCTACGAGCAGTACTTC CAISGRSSYEQYF
few TRBD1 TRBJ1-5 TRBV6-5 TGTGCCAGCAGTTCGGCGGGACAGTATAGCAATCAGCCCCAGCATTTT CASSSAGQYSNQPQHF
- - TRBJ1-2 TRBV7-2 TGTGCCAGCAGCTTGCCGGGCCAGGGGTCCGCCCTACGAGGCTACACCTTC CASSLPGQGSALRGYTF
- - TRBJ2-2 TRBV28 TGTGCCAACAGCGAGGAGTCCGGGGAGCTGTTTTTT CANSEESGELFF
- TRBD2 TRBJ2-3 TRBV9 TGTGCCAGCAACAAGGCGGGGGGGCCCACAGATACGCAGTATTTT CASNKAGGPTDTQYF
- - TRBJ2-7 TRBV6-5 TGTGCCAGCAGTTACTTTGGGACAAAGCACTACGAGCAGTACTTC CASSYFGTKHYEQYF
few - TRBJ1-4 TRBV6-6 TGTGCCACAGGGCAGTCTAGGGAAAAACTGTTTTTT CATGQSREKLFF
- TRBD1 TRBJ1-1 TRBV30 TGTGCCTGGATGGGACAGGGGGCCATGAACACTGAAGCTTTCTTT CAWMGQGAMNTEAFF
- - TRBJ1-5 TRBV7-2 TGTGCCAGCAGCCGGGACGGCTATAGCAATCAGCCCCAGCATTTT CASSRDGYSNQPQHF
- TRBD1 TRBJ1-2 TRBV5-1 TGCGCCAGCAGCTTGAATGGACAGGGCAGCTATGGCTACACCTTC CASSLNGQGSYGYTF
- - TRBJ1-3 TRBV27 TGTGCCAGCAGTACCAGGGACTCTGGAAACACCATATATTTT CASSTRDSGNTIYF
few TRBD1 TRBJ1-5 TRBV29-1 TGCAGCGTTGCAGCCGGGACAGGGGGCGGCAATCAGCCCCAGCATTTT CSVAAGTGGGNQPQHF
few TRBD1 TRBJ1-4 TRBV6-1 TGTGCCAGCAGAACAGGGGCAAGGGAAAAACTGTTTTTT CASRTGAREKLFF
- TRBD2 TRBJ2-5 TRBV4-2 TGTGCCAGCAGCCAAGTTGGCGGGGGAGAGACCCAGTACTTC CASSQVGGGETQYF
- TRBD1 TRBJ2-1 TRBV15 TGTGCCACCAGCAGAGATTTAAAGGGGGCGGTTGAGCAGTTCTTC CATSRDLKGAVEQFF
few - TRBJ2-5 TRBV5-1 TGCGCCAGCAGGGCGGCCCAAGCTCAAGAGACCCAGTACTTC CASRAAQAQETQYF
- TRBD2 TRBJ2-1 TRBV7-2 TGTGCCAGCAGCTTAGGAGGCGGGAGGTCGAATGAGCAGTTCTTC CASSLGGGRSNEQFF
few - TRBJ2-4 TRBV10-3 TGTGCCATCAGTGAGTCTAGAACGGGGCAAGCTTCGGCCAAAAACATTCAGTACTTC CAISESRTGQASAKNIQYF
few - TRBJ2-7 TRBV28 TGTGCCAGCAGCCCCCGTGAAGGGCAGTACTTC CASSPREGQYF
- - TRBJ2-1 TRBV11-1 TGTGCCAGCAGGCAAGATTACAATGAGCAGTTCTTC CASRQDYNEQFF
- - TRBJ1-2 TRBV19 TGTGCCAGTAGCCGATGGGGCTATGGCTACACCTTC CASSRWGYGYTF
- - TRBJ2-1 TRBV28 TGTGCCAGCAGTTCAGCCCTAAACTCCTACAATGAGCAGTTCTTC CASSSALNSYNEQFF
few TRBD1 TRBJ1-6 TRBV18 TGTGCCAGCTCACCCAAACCCATACAGGGGTGGCTTTCACCCCTCCACTTT CASSPKPIQGWLSPLHF
- TRBD1 TRBJ1-2 TRBV19 TGTGCCAGTAGTATTCCCGGGACAGGGGGATACTACACCTTC CASSIPGTGGYYTF
- - TRBJ2-7 TRBV4-3 TGCGCCAGCAGCCAAGAAGAACAGATCTACGAGCAGTACTTC CASSQEEQIYEQYF
few TRBD2 TRBJ2-1 TRBV13 TGTGCCAGCAGCCCGGAGCGAGCGGGGGCCTACAATGAGCAGTTCTTC CASSPERAGAYNEQFF
- - TRBJ1-4 TRBV28 TGTGCCAGCAGTCTCCCTGTTGAAAAACTGTTTTTT CASSLPVEKLFF
- TRBD2 TRBJ2-7 TRBV5-1 TGCGCCAGCAGCACCTACCTAGCGGGGGCCTCCGAGCAGTACTTC CASSTYLAGASEQYF
- - TRBJ2-1 TRBV29-1 TGCAGCGCCCAATCGGGACCGGCCTACAATGAGCAGTTCTTC CSAQSGPAYNEQFF
- - TRBJ1-1 TRBV5-6 TGTGCCAGCAGCTTGGTTCCAGCGAACACTGAAGCTTTCTTT CASSLVPANTEAFF
- TRBD1 TRBJ2-1 TRBV11-3 TGTGCCAGCAGCCGCGTTACAGGGGGAGGCTACAATGAGCAGTTCTTC CASSRVTGGGYNEQFF
few - TRBJ2-5 TRBV7-9 TGTGCCAGCAGCTTGGTTGGGGAGACCCAGTACTTC CASSLVGETQYF
few - TRBJ1-1 TRBV2 TGTGCCAGCAGTGAATTATCGAGGAGAACCTACACTGAAGCTTTCTTT CASSELSRRTYTEAFF
- - TRBJ1-5 TRBV13 TGTGCCAGCAGCAGGGAGAGCAATCAGCCCCAGCATTTT CASSRESNQPQHF
- - TRBJ1-3 TRBV7-8 TGTGCCAGCAGCTTAGAGGGCGGAAGAAACACCATATATTTT CASSLEGGRNTIYF
few - TRBJ2-7 TRBV11-2 TGTGCCAGCAGCTTTAGCACAGGGAGGTCCAACTACGAGCAGTACTTC CASSFSTGRSNYEQYF
- TRBD2 TRBJ2-3 TRBV28 TGTGCCAGCAGTTCACGGACTAGGTCTTCAGATACGCAGTATTTT CASSSRTRSSDTQYF
- - TRBJ2-7 TRBV7-2 TGTGCCAGCAGCCGGGGAGTGGTCGACTACGAGCAGTACTTC CASSRGVVDYEQYF
- - TRBJ2-1 TRBV19 TGTGCCAGTAGTATAAACCGGGGACGGATCTACAATGAGCAGTTCTTC CASSINRGRIYNEQFF
- TRBD2 TRBJ2-5 TRBV5-4 TGTGCCAGCAGCTTGGGCCCTAGCGGAGAGACCCAGTACTTC CASSLGPSGETQYF
few - TRBJ1-5 TRBV4-1 TGCGCCAGCAGCCAGCGTAAGGGCTCAATATATCAGCCCCAGCATTTT CASSQRKGSIYQPQHF
- - TRBJ1-2 TRBV10-3 TGTGCCATCAGTGACAGCGCTTGGGGCTACACCTTC CAISDSAWGYTF
- TRBD2 TRBJ2-6 TRBV6-5 TGTGCCAGCAGGGGAGGGCACGCTGGGGCCAACGTCCTGACTTTC CASRGGHAGANVLTF
- - TRBJ2-6 TRBV6-4 TGTGCCAGCGCCGCGCTCTCTGGGGCCAACGTCCTGACTTTC CASAALSGANVLTF
- - TRBJ1-6 TRBV28 TGTGCCAGCAGTTTTTTTGCCAGCTCCTATAATTCACCCCTCCACTTT CASSFFASSYNSPLHF
few TRBD2 TRBJ2-1 TRBV5-1 TGCGCCAGCAGTTCCGGACTAGCCCCTTACAATGAGCAGTTCTTC CASSSGLAPYNEQFF
few - TRBJ2-4 TRBV7-9 TGTGCCAGCAGCCTTCCAACAGCCAAAAACATTCAGTACTTC CASSLPTAKNIQYF